The 22 T cell receptor beta chains reported below all come from one sample, sequenced in a study of T cell responses to AZD1222 COVID-19 vaccine. The data were produced by immunoSEQ multiplex PCR, yet TCRdb's version contains in-frame clones alone and is incomplete. The data show about 79,000 clones, about 90% seen once. The sequencing here drew on peripheral blood, taken on day 0 of MenACWY control vaccination. These receptors were taken from an adult in good health.

The rearrangement joins TRBV18 to TRBJ1-4; D not certain. Trimming left V 0 bases short and J 0 bases short, with 11 bases between. The CDR3 is made up of 17 amino acids. Germline V gene data show CDR1 as KGHSH and CDR2 as LQKENI. The CDR3 protein is CASSPPMQAATNEKLFF. CDR3 DNA: TGTGCCAGCTCACCACCGATGCAGGCTGCAACTAATGAAAAACTGTTTTTT.

The chain links TRBV4-3 to TRBJ2-7, with 7 positions matching TRBD1. V shed 4 bases, J shed 4 bases, and the junction held 4 bases outside the gene matches. Per the germline V gene, CDR1 is LGHNA and CDR2 is YSLEER. The CDR3 is 13 residues long. The DNA of the CDR3 is TGCGCCAGCAGCCCGAACAGGGGATACGAGCAGTACTTC. Translated: CASSPNRGYEQYF.

The DNA for the CDR3 is TGCGCCAGCAGCCAAGTCGAAGCACAGGGAGAGACCCAGTACTTC. Its protein product is CASSQVEAQGETQYF. The chain is built from TRBV4-1 and TRBJ2-5; weak D call: TRBD1 (6 bases). Germline CDR1 MGHRA, CDR2 YSYEKL. The CDR3 consists of 15 residues. V lost 1 base and J lost 4, with 13 bases in between.

The gene calls are TRBV11-2 and TRBJ2-5; D gene unclear. The CDR3 totals 14 residues. Germline loops: CDR1 SGHAT, CDR2 FQNNGV. The ends were cut back, 1 base at V and 5 bases at J, with 11 bases in the middle. The chain's CDR3 is CASSLVSVGETQYF. The CDR3, as DNA: TGTGCCAGCAGCTTAGTATCGGTCGGTGAGACCCAGTACTTC.

This sequence joins TRBV5-1 and TRBJ1-4, with 10 bases that match TRBD1. Trimming cost V 4 bases and J 0 bases; bases outside gene matches: 6. Per the germline V gene, CDR1 is SGHRS and CDR2 is YFSETQ. There are 17 residues in the CDR3. This chain's CDR3 is CASSRGQGVATNEKLFF. CDR3 DNA sequence: TGCGCCAGCAGCCGAGGACAGGGGGTCGCAACTAATGAAAAACTGTTTTTT. The variable domain in full, with the rest retrieved from reference TRBV5-1 and TRBJ1-4, is KAGVTQTPRYLIKTRGQQVTLSCSPISGHRSVSWYQQTPGQGLQFLFEYFSETQRNKGNFPGRFSGRQFSNSRSEMNVSTLELGDSALYLCASSRGQGVATNEKLFFGSGTQLSVL.

This chain uses TRBV28 with TRBJ2-1; TRBD2 matches 7 bases. Trimming took 7 bases from V and 7 from J; bases not matched to a gene: 19. From germline, CDR1 is MDHEN and CDR2 SYDVKM. The CDR3 runs 17 residues. The DNA of the CDR3 is TGTGCCAGCATTTTGACGGCCGCGGGGGACCTTTTAAATGAGCAGTTCTTC. The encoded protein is CASILTAAGDLLNEQFF.

The sample holds one count of this clone. This chain joins TRBV27 and TRBJ2-1; no definite D call. This CDR3 has 15 residues. Germline V gives CDR1 MNHEY, CDR2 SMNVEV (reference sequence). Trimming left V 6 bases short and J 0 bases short, with 12 bases between. CDR3 DNA sequence: TGTGCCAGCAGCCGGAGCTGGAGCTCCTACAATGAGCAGTTCTTC. This sequence encodes CASSRSWSSYNEQFF.

The chain combines TRBV5-1 with TRBJ1-1, with a weak D call TRBD1 (5 bases). CDR1 is SGHRS, CDR2 YFSETQ, per germline. Trimming took off 2 bases at V and 0 bases at J, with 8 bases between the two ends. The CDR3 is 14 residues long. CDR3 bases: TGCGCCAGCAGCTTTTCAGGGATGAACACTGAAGCTTTCTTT. The encoded protein is CASSFSGMNTEAFF.

The rearrangement uses TRBV19 and TRBJ2-2, with unresolved D. The germline V and J ends were trimmed by 6 bases and 1 base, with 6 bases remaining between them. The CDR3 contains 13 residues. Germline V gives CDR1 LNHDA, CDR2 SQIVND (reference sequence). The CDR3 loop is CASRRLNTGELFF. CDR3 nucleotides: TGTGCCAGTAGAAGGCTGAACACCGGGGAGCTGTTTTTT.

The genes are TRBV6-5 and TRBJ1-2; D not resolved. Looked up from germline, CDR1 is MNHEY and CDR2 is SVGAGI. The CDR3 loop spans 12 amino acids. V lost 6 bases and J lost 8, with 13 bases in between. CDR3: CASRSDLSGYTF. For the CDR3, the DNA is TGTGCCAGCAGATCGGACCTCTCGGGCTACACCTTC.

The genes are TRBV19 and TRBJ1-5, with a possible D match to TRBD1 (5 bases). The CDR3 is 16 amino acids. Germline CDR1 LNHDA, CDR2 SQIVND (reference sequence). Trimming stripped 7 bases from V and 0 bases from J, with 16 bases between. This chain's CDR3 is CASTSLGVHSNQPQHF. DNA of the CDR3: TGTGCCAGTACCTCCTTAGGGGTCCATAGCAATCAGCCCCAGCATTTT.

CDR3 sequence reads: CASSLVGTKDEQFF. The CDR3 nucleotides are TGTGCCAGCAGCTTAGTGGGGACTAAGGATGAGCAGTTCTTC. The J gene is TRBJ2-1, the V gene TRBV7-2, with TRBD2 matching 7 bases. Germline trimming cut 1 base from V and 8 bases from J; bases unmatched to any gene: 5. The CDR3 loop spans 14 amino acids. The V gene's germline CDR1 is SGHTA and CDR2 FQGNSA.

This chain connects TRBV10-3 to TRBJ2-5; maybe TRBD1 (6 bases). The germline V gene has CDR1 ENHRY and CDR2 SYGVKD. V was shortened by 10 bases and J by 2 bases, with 17 bases between the two germline ends. The CDR3 runs to 14 residues. CDR3 amino acids: CATQNRDTQETQYF. The CDR3, as DNA: TGTGCCACCCAGAACCGGGACACACAAGAGACCCAGTACTTC.

V gene TRBV5-4 combines with J gene TRBJ2-3; D is unclear. The CDR3 sequence is 14 residues long. CDR1 SGHNT and CDR2 YYREEE come from the germline V gene (reference sequence). Trimming left V 4 bases short and J 0 bases short, with 9 bases between. CDR3 loop: CASSRGGSTDTQYF. For the CDR3, the DNA is TGTGCCAGCAGCCGTGGCGGCAGCACAGATACGCAGTATTTT.

The chain links TRBV29-1 to TRBJ1-5; D call uncertain. The CDR3 is 13 amino acids. Trimming left V 5 bases short and J 2 bases short, with 10 bases between. CDR1 SQVTM and CDR2 ANQGSEA come from the germline V gene. CDR3 sequence: CSVSTDGNQPQHF. As DNA, the CDR3 is TGCAGCGTTTCGACGGACGGCAATCAGCCCCAGCATTTT.

This clone has only one observation. This chain joins TRBV2 and TRBJ2-7, with 7 bases fitting TRBD1. The CDR3 contains 15 residues. Per germline, CDR1 SNHLY and CDR2 FYNNEI. The V and J ends lost 4 bases and 3 bases, in that order; junction bases with no gene match: 9. The CDR3 sequence: CASSANTGAVYEQYF. The CDR3 DNA follows: TGTGCCAGCAGTGCTAATACAGGGGCCGTCTACGAGCAGTACTTC.

The J gene is TRBJ2-2, the V gene TRBV2, with 11 bases fitting TRBD2. The CDR3 length is 15 residues. Germline CDR1 reads SNHLY; CDR2 reads FYNNEI. The J segment lost 7 bases and the V segment lost 4 bases, leaving 5 bases of the junction unmatched. The CDR3 reads CASSGTSGFDGELFF. CDR3 bases: TGTGCCAGCAGTGGGACTAGCGGGTTCGACGGGGAGCTGTTTTTT.

This clone has a single count. The V gene is TRBV13, the J gene TRBJ1-2, with unresolved D. There are 13 residues in the CDR3. V dropped 0 bases and J dropped 5 bases, with 7 bases sitting between them. Germline CDR1 reads PRHDT; CDR2 reads FYEKMQ (reference sequence). CDR3 in amino acids: CASSLGGGYGYTF. The DNA for the CDR3 is TGTGCCAGCAGCTTAGGAGGAGGGTATGGCTACACCTTC.

The V call is TRBV19, the J call TRBJ1-2; 11 nucleotides line up with TRBD1. This CDR3 region has 17 residues. Trimming at V came to 5 bases and at J to 2 bases, leaving 10 bases not matched to a gene. Looked up from germline, CDR1 is LNHDA and CDR2 is SQIVND (reference sequence). The CDR3 protein is CASSASRTGGQNYGYTF. Written as DNA, the CDR3 is TGTGCCAGTAGTGCCTCGAGGACAGGGGGCCAAAACTATGGCTACACCTTC.

The J gene is TRBJ1-5, the V gene TRBV10-3, with D possibly TRBD1 on 6 matching bases. Germline CDR1 is ENHRY and CDR2 is SYGVKD. This CDR3 has 12 amino acids. Trimming pared 10 bases from V and 3 bases from J, leaving 10 bases between. The CDR3 loop reads CATGQPNQPQHF. The CDR3 DNA follows: TGTGCCACCGGACAGCCCAATCAGCCCCAGCATTTT.

J is TRBJ1-2 and V is TRBV28, with D maybe TRBD1 (5 bases). Trimming pared 3 bases from V and 1 base from J, leaving 12 bases between. The CDR3 extends over 15 amino acids. Germline V gene lookup returns CDR1 MDHEN and CDR2 SYDVKM. The CDR3: CASSFSGLFNYGYTF. The CDR3 nucleotides read TGTGCCAGCAGTTTTTCGGGACTGTTTAACTATGGCTACACCTTC.

This clone was seen only once. This chain uses TRBV6-2 or TRBV6-3 with TRBJ1-5; tentatively, D is TRBD1 (6 bases). The ends were cut back, 4 bases at V and 4 bases at J, with 14 bases in the middle. There are 15 residues in the CDR3. Germline loops: CDR1 MNHEY, CDR2 SVGEGT. The DNA of the CDR3 is TGTGCCAGCAGTTTCCGGGGACATTCAAATCAGCCCCAGCATTTT. Translated: CASSFRGHSNQPQHF.